This T cell receptor (beta chain) emerged from a study of CD8+ T cells in alopecia areata. Investigators isolated RNA and reverse transcribed it into cDNA to act as the sequencing template. This table comes from immunoSEQ multiplex PCR, and its TCRdb copy is limited to in-frame clones, with some not included. The sample holds some 110,000 clones, roughly two fifths seen once. Sorting from PBMCs produced CD4+ and CD8+ T cells. Findings and limits, study-wide: Normal skin contains resident alphabeta T cells, and these are also sequenced in scalp samples. Patients displayed less clarity in TCR sharing than mice, a finding possibly related to HLA. Lesional tissue from the scalp (especially in alopecia totalis/universalis) showed higher clonality than normal scalp.

In this sample, this clone turned up a few times. What it binds is not known. This CDR3 spans 12 amino acids. Germline lookup yields CDR1 SEHNR and CDR2 FQNEAQ (reference sequence). V shed 8 bases and J shed 3 bases, with 8 bases lying between them. The chain has TRBV7-9 and TRBJ1-5; D is possibly TRBD1 (5 bases). The specimen sequenced was CD4+ T cells sorted from blood. This TCR came from a human donor with alopecia areata. CDR3 residues: CASGGTNQPQHF. The CDR3 coding sequence is TGTGCCAGCGGGGGTACCAATCAGCCCCAGCATTTT.